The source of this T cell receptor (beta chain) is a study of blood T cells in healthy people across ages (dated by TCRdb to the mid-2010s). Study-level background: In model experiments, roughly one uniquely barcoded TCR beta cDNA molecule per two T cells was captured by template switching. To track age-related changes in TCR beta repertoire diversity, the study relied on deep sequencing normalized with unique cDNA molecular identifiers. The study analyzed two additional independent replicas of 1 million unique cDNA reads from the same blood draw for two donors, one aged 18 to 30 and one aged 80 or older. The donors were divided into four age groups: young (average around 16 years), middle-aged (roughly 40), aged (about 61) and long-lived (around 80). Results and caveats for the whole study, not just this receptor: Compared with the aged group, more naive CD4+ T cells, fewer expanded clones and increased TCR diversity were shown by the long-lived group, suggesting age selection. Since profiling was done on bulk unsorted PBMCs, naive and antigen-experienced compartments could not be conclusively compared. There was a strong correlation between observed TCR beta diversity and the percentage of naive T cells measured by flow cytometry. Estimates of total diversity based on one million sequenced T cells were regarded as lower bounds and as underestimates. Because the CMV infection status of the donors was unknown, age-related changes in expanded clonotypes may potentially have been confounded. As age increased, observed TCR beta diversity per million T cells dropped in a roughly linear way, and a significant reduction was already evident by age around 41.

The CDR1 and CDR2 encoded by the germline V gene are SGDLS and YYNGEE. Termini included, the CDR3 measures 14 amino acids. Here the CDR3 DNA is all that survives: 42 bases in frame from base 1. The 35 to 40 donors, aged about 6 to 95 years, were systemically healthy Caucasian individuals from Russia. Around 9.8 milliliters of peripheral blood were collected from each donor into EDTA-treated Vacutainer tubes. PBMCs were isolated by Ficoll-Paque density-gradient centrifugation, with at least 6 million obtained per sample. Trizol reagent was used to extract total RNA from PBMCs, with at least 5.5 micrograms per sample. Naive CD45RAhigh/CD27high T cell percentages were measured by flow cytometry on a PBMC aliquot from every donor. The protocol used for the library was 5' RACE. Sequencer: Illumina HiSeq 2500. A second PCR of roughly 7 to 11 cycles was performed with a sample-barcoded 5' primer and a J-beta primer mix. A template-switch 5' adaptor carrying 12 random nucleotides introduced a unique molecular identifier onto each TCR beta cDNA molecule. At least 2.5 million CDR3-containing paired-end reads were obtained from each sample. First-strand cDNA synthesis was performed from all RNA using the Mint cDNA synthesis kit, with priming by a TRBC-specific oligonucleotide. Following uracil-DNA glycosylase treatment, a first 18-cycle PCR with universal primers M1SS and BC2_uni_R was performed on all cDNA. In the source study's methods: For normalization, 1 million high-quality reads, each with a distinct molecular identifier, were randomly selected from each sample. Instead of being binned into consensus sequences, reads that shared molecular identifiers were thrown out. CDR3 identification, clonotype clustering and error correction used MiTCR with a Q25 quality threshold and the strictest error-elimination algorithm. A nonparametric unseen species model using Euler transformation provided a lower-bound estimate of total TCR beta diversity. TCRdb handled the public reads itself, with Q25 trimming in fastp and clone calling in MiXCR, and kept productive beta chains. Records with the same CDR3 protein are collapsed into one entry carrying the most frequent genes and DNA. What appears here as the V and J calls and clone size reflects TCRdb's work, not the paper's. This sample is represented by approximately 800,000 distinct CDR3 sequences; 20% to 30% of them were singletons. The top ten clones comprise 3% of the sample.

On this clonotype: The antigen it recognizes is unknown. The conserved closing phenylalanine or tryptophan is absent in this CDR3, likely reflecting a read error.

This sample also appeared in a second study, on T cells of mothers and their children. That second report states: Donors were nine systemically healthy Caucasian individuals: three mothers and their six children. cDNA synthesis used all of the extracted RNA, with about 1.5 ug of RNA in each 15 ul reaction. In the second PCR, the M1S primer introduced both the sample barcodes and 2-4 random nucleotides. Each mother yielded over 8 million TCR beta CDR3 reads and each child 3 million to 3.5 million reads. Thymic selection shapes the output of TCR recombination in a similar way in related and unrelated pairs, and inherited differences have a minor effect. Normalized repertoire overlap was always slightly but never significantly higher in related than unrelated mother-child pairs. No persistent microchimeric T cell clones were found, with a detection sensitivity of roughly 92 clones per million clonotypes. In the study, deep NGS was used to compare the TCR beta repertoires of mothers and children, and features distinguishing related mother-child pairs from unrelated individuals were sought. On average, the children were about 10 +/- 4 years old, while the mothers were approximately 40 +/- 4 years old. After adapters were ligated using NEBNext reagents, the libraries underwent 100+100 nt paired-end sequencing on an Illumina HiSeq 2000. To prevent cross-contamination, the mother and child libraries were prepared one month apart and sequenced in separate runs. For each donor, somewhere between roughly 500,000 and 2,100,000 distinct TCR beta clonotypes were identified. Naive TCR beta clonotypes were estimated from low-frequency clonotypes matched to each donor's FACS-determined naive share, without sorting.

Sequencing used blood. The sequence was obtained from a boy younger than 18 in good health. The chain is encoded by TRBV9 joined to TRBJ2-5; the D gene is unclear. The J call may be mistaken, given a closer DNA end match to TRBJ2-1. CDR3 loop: CASSSSEQHNEQFS. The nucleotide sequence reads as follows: TGTGCCAGCAGCTCCTCCGAGCAACACAATGAGCAGTTCTCC.